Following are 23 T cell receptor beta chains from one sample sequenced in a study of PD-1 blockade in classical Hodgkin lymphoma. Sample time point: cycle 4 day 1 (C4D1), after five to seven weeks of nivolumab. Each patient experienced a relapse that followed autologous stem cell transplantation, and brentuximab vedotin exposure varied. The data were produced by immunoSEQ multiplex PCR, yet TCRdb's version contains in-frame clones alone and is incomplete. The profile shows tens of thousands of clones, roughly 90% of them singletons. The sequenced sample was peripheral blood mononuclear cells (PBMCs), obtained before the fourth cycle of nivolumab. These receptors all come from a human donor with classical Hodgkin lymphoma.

CDR3 nucleotides: TGTGCCAGCAGTGACAGGGGCCTTAATCAGCCCCAGCATTTT. Protein product: CASSDRGLNQPQHF. V gene TRBV2 combines with J gene TRBJ1-5, with D perhaps matching TRBD1 (6 bases). The V gene lost 3 bases and the J gene lost 4 bases, with 10 bases spanning the gap. The CDR3 has 14 amino acids. CDR1 and CDR2 from the germline V gene are SNHLY and FYNNEI.

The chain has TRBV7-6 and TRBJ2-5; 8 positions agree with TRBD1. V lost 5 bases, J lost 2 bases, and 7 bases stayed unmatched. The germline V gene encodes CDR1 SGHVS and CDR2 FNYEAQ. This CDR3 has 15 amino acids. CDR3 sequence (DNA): TGTGCCAGCAGCCCCCGGACAGGGCGGCAAGAGACCCAGTACTTC. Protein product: CASSPRTGRQETQYF. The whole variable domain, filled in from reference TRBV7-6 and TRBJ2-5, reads GAGVSQSPRYKVTKRGQDVALRCDPISGHVSLYWYRQALGQGPEFLTYFNYEAQQDKSGLPNDRFSAERPEGSISTLTIQRTEQRDSAMYRCASSPRTGRQETQYFGPGTRLLVL.

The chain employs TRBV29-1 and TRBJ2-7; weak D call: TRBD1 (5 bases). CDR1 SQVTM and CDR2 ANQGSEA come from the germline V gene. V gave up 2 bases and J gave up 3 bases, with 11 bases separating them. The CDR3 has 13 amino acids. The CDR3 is CSVELRGFYEQYF. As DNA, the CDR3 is TGCAGCGTTGAACTTAGGGGCTTCTACGAGCAGTACTTC.

The CDR3 protein is CAISEMTGLNTEAFF. The CDR3 DNA is TGTGCCATCAGTGAAATGACAGGCCTGAACACTGAAGCTTTCTTT. The V gene is TRBV10-3, the J gene TRBJ1-1; perhaps TRBD1 as D (6 bases). The CDR3 is made up of 15 amino acids. Germline CDR1 ENHRY, CDR2 SYGVKD. Trimming left V 3 bases short and J 0 bases short, with 11 bases between.

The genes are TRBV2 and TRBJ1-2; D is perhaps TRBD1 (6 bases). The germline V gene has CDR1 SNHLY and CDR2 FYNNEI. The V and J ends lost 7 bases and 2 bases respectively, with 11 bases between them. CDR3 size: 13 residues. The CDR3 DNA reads TGTGCCAGCATCGGAGGGGGAAACTATGGCTACACCTTC. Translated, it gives CASIGGGNYGYTF. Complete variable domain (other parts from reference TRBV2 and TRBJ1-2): EPEVTQTPSHQVTQMGQEVILRCVPISNHLYFYWYRQILGQKVEFLVSFYNNEISEKSEIFDDQFSVERPDGSNFTLKIRSTKLEDSAMYFCASIGGGNYGYTFGSGTRLTVV.

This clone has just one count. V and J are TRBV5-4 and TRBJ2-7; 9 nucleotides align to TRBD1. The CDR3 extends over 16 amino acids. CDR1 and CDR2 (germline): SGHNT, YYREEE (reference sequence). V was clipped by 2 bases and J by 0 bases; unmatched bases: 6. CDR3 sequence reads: CASSLQGAASSYEQYF. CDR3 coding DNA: TGTGCCAGCAGCTTACAGGGGGCGGCTAGCTCCTACGAGCAGTACTTC.

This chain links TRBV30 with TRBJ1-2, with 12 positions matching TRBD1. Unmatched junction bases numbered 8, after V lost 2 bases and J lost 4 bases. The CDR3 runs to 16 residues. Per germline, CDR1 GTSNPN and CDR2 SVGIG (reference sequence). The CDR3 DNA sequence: TGTGCCTGGAGTACCGGGACAGGGGGCTGGGGCTATGGCTACACCTTC. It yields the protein CAWSTGTGGWGYGYTF. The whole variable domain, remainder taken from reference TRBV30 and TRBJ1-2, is SQTIHQWPATLVQPVGSPLSLECTVEGTSNPNLYWYRQAAGRGLQLLFYSVGIGQISSEVPQNLSASRPQDRQFILSSKKLLLSDSGFYLCAWSTGTGGWGYGYTFGSGTRLTVV.

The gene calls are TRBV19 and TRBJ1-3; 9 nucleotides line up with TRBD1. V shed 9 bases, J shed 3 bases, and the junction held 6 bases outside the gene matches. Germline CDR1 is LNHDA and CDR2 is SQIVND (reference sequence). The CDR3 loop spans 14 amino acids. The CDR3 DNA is TGTGCCAGCAAACAGGGGGCGTTTGGAAACACCATATATTTT. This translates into CASKQGAFGNTIYF.

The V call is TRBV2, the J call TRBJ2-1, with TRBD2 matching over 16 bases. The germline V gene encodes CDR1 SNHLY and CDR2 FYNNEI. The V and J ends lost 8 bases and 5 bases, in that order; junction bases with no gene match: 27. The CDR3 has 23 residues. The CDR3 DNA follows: TGTGCCAGCCGACAGGGGAGGGCCTGGTTGTCTGGGACTAGCGGGGGGGCTGACAATGAGCAGTTCTTC. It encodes CASRQGRAWLSGTSGGADNEQFF.

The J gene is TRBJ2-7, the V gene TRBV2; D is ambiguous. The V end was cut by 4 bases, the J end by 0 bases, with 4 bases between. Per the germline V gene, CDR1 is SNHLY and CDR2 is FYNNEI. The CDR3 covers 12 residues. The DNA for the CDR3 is TGTGCCAGCAGTGTAGTCTCCTACGAGCAGTACTTC. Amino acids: CASSVVSYEQYF.

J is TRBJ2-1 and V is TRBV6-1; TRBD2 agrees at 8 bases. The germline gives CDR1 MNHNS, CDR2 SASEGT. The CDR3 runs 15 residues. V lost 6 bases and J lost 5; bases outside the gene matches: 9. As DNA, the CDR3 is TGTGCCAGCAGCTGGTCGGGAGGGCCGAACAATGAGCAGTTCTTC. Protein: CASSWSGGPNNEQFF.

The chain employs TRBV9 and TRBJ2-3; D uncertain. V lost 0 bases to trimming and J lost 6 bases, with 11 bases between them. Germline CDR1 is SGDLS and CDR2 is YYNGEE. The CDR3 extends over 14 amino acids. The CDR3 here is CASSVGQVMDTQYF. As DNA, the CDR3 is TGTGCCAGCAGCGTAGGCCAAGTGATGGATACGCAGTATTTT.

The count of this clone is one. CDR3 protein: CASSSWTGGYQETQYF. The CDR3 nucleotides are TGTGCCAGCAGCTCCTGGACTGGGGGTTACCAAGAGACCCAGTACTTC. The rearrangement links TRBV5-8 to TRBJ2-5; D may match TRBD1 or TRBD2 (5 bases each). Germline V gives CDR1 SGHTS, CDR2 YDEGEE. The CDR3 extends over 16 amino acids. Trimming shortened V by 3 bases and J by 0 bases, and 15 bases separated the two germline ends.

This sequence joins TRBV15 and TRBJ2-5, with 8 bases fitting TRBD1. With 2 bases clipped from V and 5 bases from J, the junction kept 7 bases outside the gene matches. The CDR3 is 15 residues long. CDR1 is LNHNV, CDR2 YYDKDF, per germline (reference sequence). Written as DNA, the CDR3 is TGTGCCACCAGCAGACAACCGGGACAGGCGGAGACCCAGTACTTC. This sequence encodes CATSRQPGQAETQYF.

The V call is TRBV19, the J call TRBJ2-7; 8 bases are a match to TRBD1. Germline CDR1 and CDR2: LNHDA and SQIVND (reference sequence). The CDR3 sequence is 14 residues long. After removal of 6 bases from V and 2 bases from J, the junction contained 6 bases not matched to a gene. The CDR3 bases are TGTGCCAGTAGAAGGACAGGGAGGACCTACGAGCAGTACTTC. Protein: CASRRTGRTYEQYF.

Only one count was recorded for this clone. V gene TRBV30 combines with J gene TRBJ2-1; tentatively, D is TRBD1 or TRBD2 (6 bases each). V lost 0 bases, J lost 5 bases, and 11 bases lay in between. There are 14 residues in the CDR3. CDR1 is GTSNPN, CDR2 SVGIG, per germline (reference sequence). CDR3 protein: CAWSVGGRHNEQFF. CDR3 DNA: TGTGCCTGGAGTGTAGGGGGGCGCCACAATGAGCAGTTCTTC.

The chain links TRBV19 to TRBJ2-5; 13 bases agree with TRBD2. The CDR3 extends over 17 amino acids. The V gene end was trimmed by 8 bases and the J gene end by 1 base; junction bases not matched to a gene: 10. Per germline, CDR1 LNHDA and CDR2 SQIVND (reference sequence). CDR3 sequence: CASSGTSGVSIQETQYF. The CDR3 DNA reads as TGTGCCAGTTCCGGGACTAGCGGGGTGTCCATCCAAGAGACCCAGTACTTC.

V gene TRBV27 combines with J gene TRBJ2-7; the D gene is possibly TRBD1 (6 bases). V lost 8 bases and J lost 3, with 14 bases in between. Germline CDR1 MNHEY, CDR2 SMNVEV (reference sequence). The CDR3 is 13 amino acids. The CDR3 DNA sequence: TGTGCCAGCTCCCGGGGCAGGGGCTACGAGCAGTACTTC. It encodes CASSRGRGYEQYF.

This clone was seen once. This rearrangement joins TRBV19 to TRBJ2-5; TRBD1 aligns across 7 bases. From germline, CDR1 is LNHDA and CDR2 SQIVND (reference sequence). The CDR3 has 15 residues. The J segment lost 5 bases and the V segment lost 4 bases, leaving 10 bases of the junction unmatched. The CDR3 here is CASSTRTGVDETQYF. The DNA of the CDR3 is TGTGCCAGTAGTACAAGAACAGGGGTGGACGAGACCCAGTACTTC.

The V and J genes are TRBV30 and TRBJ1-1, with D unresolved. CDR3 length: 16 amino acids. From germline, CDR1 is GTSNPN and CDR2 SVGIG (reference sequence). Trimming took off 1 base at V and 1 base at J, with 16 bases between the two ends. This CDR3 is CAWSGAARAANTEAFF. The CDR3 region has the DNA TGTGCCTGGAGTGGAGCGGCAAGGGCGGCGAACACTGAAGCTTTCTTT.

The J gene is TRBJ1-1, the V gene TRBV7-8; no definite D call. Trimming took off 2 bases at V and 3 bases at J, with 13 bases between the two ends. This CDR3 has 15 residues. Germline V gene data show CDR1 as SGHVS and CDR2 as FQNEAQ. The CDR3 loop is CASSLFKWGDTEAFF. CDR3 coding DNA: TGTGCCAGCAGCTTATTCAAATGGGGAGACACTGAAGCTTTCTTT.

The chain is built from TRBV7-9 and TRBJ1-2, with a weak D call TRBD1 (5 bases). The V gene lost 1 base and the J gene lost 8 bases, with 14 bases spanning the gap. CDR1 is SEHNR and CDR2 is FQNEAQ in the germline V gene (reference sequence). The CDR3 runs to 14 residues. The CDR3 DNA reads TGTGCCAGCAGCTTAGGGGGCCTGCCTTCCGGCTACACCTTC. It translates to CASSLGGLPSGYTF.

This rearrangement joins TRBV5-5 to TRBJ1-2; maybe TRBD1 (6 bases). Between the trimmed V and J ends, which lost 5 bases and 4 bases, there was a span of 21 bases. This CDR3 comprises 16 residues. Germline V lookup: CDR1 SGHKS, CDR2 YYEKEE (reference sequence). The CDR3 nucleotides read TGTGCCAGCAGTCCCGCCCTCGCCACAGGGATCTATGGCTACACCTTC. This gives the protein CASSPALATGIYGYTF.